The 28 T cell receptor beta chains listed next were all sequenced from one sample in a study of CD8+CD57+ T cells in acquired aplastic anemia. Only patients with CD8+CD57+ cell expansion on flow cytometry were chosen for sequencing. It was genomic DNA that served as the template for profiling TCR beta VDJ and CDR3. TCRdb analysed the reads with MiXCR anew, one entry per CDR3 protein. The sample includes under 200,000 distinct CDR3 sequences, 45% to 55% of them seen just once. Material: sorted CD4+, CD8+, or CD8+CD57+ T cells (not recorded which) from PBMCs. The receptors here all came from a human donor with aplastic anemia.

In its sample, this clonotype was seen many times. V is TRBV12-3 or TRBV12-4 and J is TRBJ1-2; no clear D gene. The CDR3 totals 15 residues. Trimming took off 5 bases at V and 3 bases at J, with 16 bases between the two ends. The CDR3 coding sequence is TGTGCCAGCAGTAATATGCGAGGGAGCGACTATGGCTACACCTTC. Translating it yields CASSNMRGSDYGYTF.

This clonotype turned up a few times. This rearrangement joins TRBV28 to TRBJ1-3, with no clear D. In germline, CDR1 is MDHEN, CDR2 SYDVKM. The CDR3 extends over 17 amino acids. V lost 2 bases and J lost 2, with 16 bases in between. CDR3 nucleotide sequence: TGTGCCAGCAGTTTAATCCCCCGACCCCTTACTGGAAACACCATATATTTT. It translates to CASSLIPRPLTGNTIYF.

This chain joins TRBV2 and TRBJ1-2; 8 bases agree with TRBD1. V was pared by 0 bases and J by 5 bases, with 2 bases of the junction left unmatched. Germline lookup yields CDR1 SNHLY and CDR2 FYNNEI. This CDR3 comprises 14 residues. DNA for the CDR3: TGTGCCAGCAGTGAAGCGCGGGACAGGTATGGCTACACCTTC. Its protein is CASSEARDRYGYTF.

This clonotype was recorded only once. V gene TRBV19 combines with J gene TRBJ1-1; D unresolved. Trimming left V 8 bases short and J 3 bases short, with 7 bases between. Germline V CDR1 and CDR2: LNHDA, SQIVND (reference sequence). CDR3 size: 11 residues. CDR3 coding DNA: TGTGCCAGTCGCCACTACACTGAAGCTTTCTTT. It specifies CASRHYTEAFF.

J is TRBJ2-3 and V is TRBV19, with TRBD2 identical over 9 bases. The CDR3 loop spans 12 amino acids. Trimming removed 6 bases from V and 12 bases from J; junction bases left unmatched: 7. Germline-derived CDR1 and CDR2 are LNHDA and SQIVND (reference sequence). The CDR3 protein is CASRTSGYAQYF. The CDR3 DNA follows: TGTGCCAGTAGGACTAGCGGATACGCACAGTATTTT.

This clonotype was counted ten times or more. The V call is TRBV29-1, the J call TRBJ1-2; tentatively, D is TRBD1 (5 bases). Trimming pared 7 bases from V and 7 bases from J, leaving 22 bases between. The CDR3 contains 14 residues. CDR1 is SQVTM and CDR2 is ANQGSEA in the germline V gene. CDR3 in DNA: TGCAGCGCCCGTTGGGGAGGGGATTATAGTGGCTACACCTTC. Translating it yields CSARWGGDYSGYTF. Full variable domain (outside the CDR3, taken from reference TRBV29-1 and TRBJ1-2): SAVISQKPSRDICQRGTSLTIQCQVDSQVTMMFWYRQQPGQSLTLIATANQGSEATYESGFVIDKFPISRPNLTFSTLTVSNMSPEDSSIYLCSARWGGDYSGYTFGSGTRLTVV.

CDR3 in DNA: TGTGCCATCAGTGACGGGGCGGATCAGCCCCAGCATTTT. It is translated as CAISDGADQPQHF. The rearrangement links TRBV10-3 to TRBJ1-5, with D perhaps matching TRBD1 (5 bases). V gave up 3 bases and J gave up 5 bases, with 8 bases separating them. The length of the CDR3 is 13 residues. Germline V gene data show CDR1 as ENHRY and CDR2 as SYGVKD.

This sequence joins TRBV27 and TRBJ2-3; D ambiguous. Germline V CDR1 and CDR2: MNHEY, SMNVEV (reference sequence). This CDR3 is built from 15 residues. Trimming left V 0 bases short and J 2 bases short, with 9 bases between. CDR3: CASSLSAAPTDTQYF. For the CDR3, the DNA is TGTGCCAGCAGTTTATCGGCGGCCCCCACAGATACGCAGTATTTT.

As concerns this clonotype: An end of the junction does not agree with germline; a read error may underlie this. CDR3 amino acids: CASSWTGSSCEQYF. CDR3 DNA sequence: TGTGCCAGCAGCTGGACAGGGAGCTCCTGCGAGCAGTACTTC. The rearrangement uses TRBV27 and TRBJ2-7; 8 bases are shared with TRBD1. The CDR3 is 14 residues long. The germline V gene has CDR1 MNHEY and CDR2 SMNVEV (reference sequence).

This chain connects TRBV19 to TRBJ1-6, with 10 bases matching TRBD1. Germline V gene data show CDR1 as LNHDA and CDR2 as SQIVND (reference sequence). J was trimmed by 10 bases and V by 4 bases; bases with no gene match: 7. The CDR3 sequence is 15 residues long. In DNA, the CDR3 is TGTGCCAGTAGTACCGGGACAGGGGTTCGGTCACCCCTCCACTTT. Translated, it gives CASSTGTGVRSPLHF. Complete variable domain (other parts from reference TRBV19 and TRBJ1-6): DGGITQSPKYLFRKEGQNVTLSCEQNLNHDAMYWYRQDPGQGLRLIYYSQIVNDFQKGDIAEGYSVSREKKESFPLTVTSAQKNPTAFYLCASSTGTGVRSPLHFGNGTRLTVT.

The chain is built from TRBV12-3 or TRBV12-4 and TRBJ2-4, with TRBD2 matching over 8 bases. V gave up 5 bases and J gave up 0 bases; unmatched junction bases: 6. CDR3 length equals 16 residues. CDR3 loop: CASSPGLALAKNIQYF. CDR3 DNA: TGTGCCAGCAGTCCCGGACTAGCACTAGCCAAAAACATTCAGTACTTC.

This clonotype was seen ten or more times. The V gene is TRBV7-8, the J gene TRBJ2-5; 11 bases agree with TRBD1. The V and J ends lost 4 bases and 5 bases, in that order; junction bases with no gene match: 9. Germline V lookup: CDR1 SGHVS, CDR2 FQNEAQ. The CDR3 contains 16 residues. CDR3: CASSSPDRGLGETQYF. Here the CDR3 DNA reads TGTGCCAGCAGCTCGCCGGACAGGGGGCTTGGGGAGACCCAGTACTTC.

V and J are TRBV6-2 or TRBV6-3 and TRBJ2-3, with 10 positions matching TRBD2. CDR1 and CDR2 from the germline V gene are MNHEY and SVGEGT. This CDR3 is built from 19 residues. The V and J ends lost 5 bases and 2 bases, in that order; junction bases with no gene match: 16. The CDR3 reads CASSLEPRTSGVYTDTQYF. The CDR3 coding sequence is TGTGCCAGCAGTCTCGAGCCCCGAACTAGCGGGGTGTACACAGATACGCAGTATTTT.

CDR3 region: CAIEYRLSSYEQYF. CDR3 DNA: TGTGCCATCGAGTACAGATTAAGTTCCTACGAGCAGTACTTC. This chain connects TRBV10-3 to TRBJ2-7; no clear D gene. Germline values: CDR1 ENHRY, CDR2 SYGVKD. The CDR3 length is 14 residues. V shed 8 bases and J shed 1 base, with 15 bases lying between them.

Of note for this clonotype: A much larger clone is a single base away; this may be a read error. The chain links TRBV11-2 to TRBJ2-7; the D gene could be TRBD1 or TRBD2 (5 bases each). CDR3 length: 15 residues. CDR1 and CDR2 (germline): SGHAT, FQNNGV. CDR3 nucleotides: TGTGCCAGCAGCTTAGATGGGGCCTGGGGGTACGAGCAGAACTTC. Amino acid sequence: CASSLDGAWGYEQNF.

The genes are TRBV11-2 and TRBJ2-3; D possibly corresponds to TRBD1 (5 bases). Trimming took off 2 bases at V and 0 bases at J, with 12 bases between the two ends. The CDR3 has 16 amino acids. Germline V lookup: CDR1 SGHAT, CDR2 FQNNGV. The CDR3 here is CASSLMQGHSTDTQYF. The CDR3, as DNA: TGTGCCAGCAGCTTAATGCAGGGCCACAGCACAGATACGCAGTATTTT.

The gene calls are TRBV5-4 and TRBJ1-3; possibly TRBD1 for D (5 bases). CDR3 length: 17 amino acids. V was clipped by 3 bases and J by 0 bases, with 16 bases between them. CDR1 and CDR2 (germline): SGHNT, YYREEE (reference sequence). The CDR3 DNA is TGTGCCAGCAGCTACGACTACCGGGACCTCTCTGGAAACACCATATATTTT. Translation: CASSYDYRDLSGNTIYF.

CDR3 in DNA: TGTGCCAGCAGAGCCGGGACAGGGGATGAAAAACTGTTTTTT. Its translation: CASRAGTGDEKLFF. The chain combines TRBV2 with TRBJ1-4, with TRBD1 matching over 10 bases. CDR1 and CDR2 from the germline V gene are SNHLY and FYNNEI. This CDR3 comprises 14 residues. Trimming removed 6 bases from V and 6 bases from J; junction bases left unmatched: 4. Full variable domain (outside the CDR3, taken from reference TRBV2 and TRBJ1-4): EPEVTQTPSHQVTQMGQEVILRCVPISNHLYFYWYRQILGQKVEFLVSFYNNEISEKSEIFDDQFSVERPDGSNFTLKIRSTKLEDSAMYFCASRAGTGDEKLFFGSGTQLSVL.

In this sample, this clonotype turned up a few times. The gene calls are TRBV27 and TRBJ1-5; possible D gene TRBD1, 5 bases. The CDR3 totals 13 residues. Germline V CDR1 and CDR2: MNHEY, SMNVEV (reference sequence). V shed 2 bases and J shed 6 bases, with 8 bases lying between them. The CDR3 coding sequence is TGTGCCAGCAGTTTAGGGGCTAGTCAGCCCCAGCATTTT. Residues: CASSLGASQPQHF.

This clonotype has ten or more counts. The genes are TRBV19 and TRBJ2-3; 11 bases are shared with TRBD2. There are 15 residues in the CDR3. Looked up from germline, CDR1 is LNHDA and CDR2 is SQIVND (reference sequence). The ends lost 6 bases at V and 3 bases at J; junction bases unmatched: 5. DNA of the CDR3: TGTGCCAGTAGCGTACTAGCGGGAGTGACAGATACGCAGTATTTT. Translation gives CASSVLAGVTDTQYF.

The chain is built from TRBV7-2 and TRBJ1-2; 7 bases fit TRBD1. The CDR3 is 13 amino acids. V shed 5 bases, J shed 3 bases, and the junction held 3 bases outside the gene matches. CDR1 SGHTA and CDR2 FQGNSA come from the germline V gene. The CDR3 protein is CASSPQGDYGYTF. For the CDR3, the DNA is TGTGCCAGCAGCCCGCAGGGGGACTATGGCTACACCTTC. The complete variable domain, with remaining parts taken from reference TRBV7-2 and TRBJ1-2, reads GAGVSQSPSNKVTEKGKDVELRCDPISGHTALYWYRQSLGQGLEFLIYFQGNSAPDKSGLPSDRFSAERTGGSVSTLTIQRTQQEDSAVYLCASSPQGDYGYTFGSGTRLTVV.

The sample holds a few counts of this clonotype. The chain couples TRBV27 to TRBJ1-5; D not certain. Germline V gene lookup returns CDR1 MNHEY and CDR2 SMNVEV (reference sequence). V was trimmed by 2 bases and J by 4 bases, leaving 9 bases between them. This CDR3 has 14 residues. The CDR3 reads CASSLLIGNQPQHF. DNA for the CDR3: TGTGCCAGCAGTTTACTTATCGGGAATCAGCCCCAGCATTTT.

This clonotype was seen a handful of times. The chain recombines TRBV19 with TRBJ2-3; D gene uncertain. The CDR3 covers 13 residues. CDR1 LNHDA and CDR2 SQIVND come from the germline V gene (reference sequence). The V and J ends lost 6 bases and 5 bases respectively, with 12 bases between them. The CDR3 is CASSPLDGDTQYF. As DNA, the CDR3 is TGTGCCAGTAGCCCTTTGGATGGAGATACGCAGTATTTT. The full variable domain, with the rest looked up from reference TRBV19 and TRBJ2-3, is DGGITQSPKYLFRKEGQNVTLSCEQNLNHDAMYWYRQDPGQGLRLIYYSQIVNDFQKGDIAEGYSVSREKKESFPLTVTSAQKNPTAFYLCASSPLDGDTQYFGPGTRLTVL.

This rearrangement joins TRBV7-9 to TRBJ2-7; D uncertain. V lost 9 bases to trimming and J lost 3 bases, with 12 bases between them. CDR1 is SEHNR, CDR2 FQNEAQ, per germline (reference sequence). This CDR3 is 12 amino acids long. CDR3 in amino acids: CASTSVYYEQYF. The CDR3 DNA follows: TGTGCCAGTACTTCCGTCTACTACGAGCAGTACTTC. The whole variable domain, remainder taken from reference TRBV7-9 and TRBJ2-7, is DTGVSQNPRHKITKRGQNVTFRCDPISEHNRLYWYRQTLGQGPEFLTYFQNEAQLEKSRLLSDRFSAERPKGSFSTLEIQRTEQGDSAMYLCASTSVYYEQYFGPGTRLTVT.

The table lists this clonotype with many counts. The chain links TRBV19 to TRBJ1-1; D gene uncertain. CDR1 is LNHDA, CDR2 SQIVND, per germline (reference sequence). This CDR3 contains 15 residues. V was shortened by 0 bases and J by 5 bases, with 13 bases between the two germline ends. In DNA form, the CDR3 reads TGTGCCAGTAGTATAGATTTGGGAGTTGAAACTGAAGCTTTCTTT. This gives the protein CASSIDLGVETEAFF.

The chain is built from TRBV7-9 and TRBJ1-4; D is uncertain. CDR1 and CDR2 from the germline V gene are SEHNR and FQNEAQ (reference sequence). This CDR3 is 14 amino acids long. V shed 6 bases and J shed 0 bases, with 8 bases lying between them. DNA of the CDR3: TGTGCCAGCAGGGCCTGGGCAACTAATGAAAAACTGTTTTTT. It yields the protein CASRAWATNEKLFF.

This clonotype came up many times. V gene TRBV11-3 combines with J gene TRBJ1-5; the match to TRBD1 covers 8 bases. The V and J ends lost 9 bases and 5 bases, in that order; junction bases with no gene match: 6. Germline V gene data show CDR1 as SGHNT and CDR2 as YENEEA. The CDR3 has 13 residues. CDR3 amino acids: CARRTGIDQPQHF. Here the CDR3 DNA reads TGTGCCAGGCGGACAGGGATCGATCAGCCCCAGCATTTT. Based on the CDR3 plus reference TRBV11-3 and TRBJ1-5, the full variable domain is EAGVVQSPRYKIIEKKQPVAFWCNPISGHNTLYWYLQNLGQGPELLIRYENEEAVDDSQLPKDRFSAERLKGVDSTLKIQPAELGDSAVYLCARRTGIDQPQHFGDGTRLSIL.

This clonotype was observed at least ten times. The chain uses TRBV25-1 and TRBJ1-1, with TRBD1 identical over 10 bases. CDR1 and CDR2 from the germline V gene are MGHDK and SYGVNS. With V trimmed by 6 bases and J by 1 base, 5 bases remained unmatched. The CDR3 length is 15 residues. CDR3: CASSPRTGGNTEAFF. DNA for the CDR3: TGTGCCAGCAGCCCCCGGACAGGGGGGAACACTGAAGCTTTCTTT.